A single sample gave rise to the 16 T cell receptor beta chains below, sequenced in a study of vaccination effects on CD4 cells after COVID-19. Viral peptide pool expansion of antigen-specific CD4+ T cells preceded sequencing in the ViraFEST assay. On approximately day 9 of culture, CD4+ T cells were separated out. TCRdb's copy holds only in-frame clones and misses some; the assay was immunoSEQ multiplex PCR. The sample has 50,000 or so clones, roughly 80% seen once; the top ten hold around 2.4%. No cognate antigen is known for these TCRs. Sequences were derived from CD4+ T cells from PBMCs cultured with HCoV-229E spike peptides, sampled before COVID-19 vaccination. The receptors come from a human donor who received a COVID-19 vaccine.

This chain links TRBV6-2 or TRBV6-3 with TRBJ2-6; D remains ambiguous. Per germline, CDR1 MNHEY and CDR2 SVGEGT. The CDR3 totals 13 residues. V lost 2 bases, J lost 4 bases, and 3 bases lay in between. The CDR3 loop is CASSYQGANVLTF. The CDR3 region has the DNA TGTGCCAGCAGTTACCAGGGGGCCAACGTCCTGACTTTC.

V gene TRBV5-1 combines with J gene TRBJ2-5; the D call may be TRBD1 or TRBD2 (5 bases each). The V gene lost 4 bases and the J gene lost 5 bases, with 18 bases spanning the gap. CDR1 and CDR2 from the germline V gene are SGHRS and YFSETQ. The CDR3 runs 15 residues. The CDR3 protein is CASSLRGPGGETQYF. In nucleotides, the CDR3 is TGCGCCAGCAGCCTTCGGGGCCCCGGTGGGGAGACCCAGTACTTC.

The chain carries TRBV21-1 and TRBJ2-7; TRBD1, the table's D call, was not compared with the DNA. TRBV21-1 is marked as a pseudogene. This CDR3 is built from 15 residues. The CDR3 DNA reads as TGTGCCAGCAGCGCGAAGGGACAGTTAACCTACGAGCAGTACGTC. Its translation is CASSAKGQLTYEQYV.

The chain combines TRBV19 with TRBJ2-5; 10 bases are shared with TRBD1. CDR3 size: 15 residues. The V gene end was trimmed by 3 bases and the J gene end by 2 bases; junction bases not matched to a gene: 3. CDR1 LNHDA and CDR2 SQIVND come from the germline V gene (reference sequence). This chain's CDR3 is CASSMKDRGQETQYF. The CDR3 bases are TGTGCCAGTAGTATGAAGGACAGGGGGCAAGAGACCCAGTACTTC.

The chain couples TRBV24-1 to TRBJ2-3, with D unresolved. CDR3 size: 13 residues. Trimming took off 11 bases at V and 2 bases at J, with 13 bases between the two ends. Germline CDR1 is KGHDR and CDR2 is SFDVKD. The CDR3 is CASSGRLTDTQYF. DNA for the CDR3: TGTGCCAGCTCGGGTCGTCTCACAGATACGCAGTATTTT.

In its sample, this clone was seen a few times. This chain joins TRBV6-4 and TRBJ2-2; perhaps TRBD1 as D (6 bases). CDR3 size: 17 residues. CDR1 and CDR2 from the germline V gene are MRHNA and SNTAGT. V was shortened by 6 bases and J by 3 bases, with 20 bases between the two germline ends. Here the CDR3 reads CASSASRTVPDTGELFF. The CDR3 coding sequence is TGTGCCAGCAGCGCCAGCCGGACAGTTCCGGACACCGGGGAGCTGTTTTTT.

The chain uses TRBV5-6 and TRBJ1-3; 7 bases agree with TRBD1. Germline loops: CDR1 SGHDT, CDR2 YYEEEE. V gave up 1 base and J gave up 4 bases; unmatched junction bases: 11. The CDR3 spans 17 residues. Here the CDR3 reads CASSLFRGLSSGNTIYF. The CDR3 DNA reads as TGTGCCAGCAGCTTGTTTAGGGGGCTGTCATCGGGAAACACCATATATTTT.

The chain has TRBV6-6 and TRBJ1-5; 8 positions match TRBD1. CDR1 and CDR2 (germline): MNHNY, SVGAGI (reference sequence). Trimming removed 1 base from V and 7 bases from J; junction bases left unmatched: 6. This CDR3 comprises 15 residues. CDR3 amino acids: CASSYLGQGAQPQHF. The CDR3 DNA sequence: TGTGCCAGCAGTTACTTAGGGCAGGGGGCACAGCCCCAGCATTTT.

The chain joins TRBV9 to TRBJ2-7; 8 bases are shared with TRBD2. The V gene's germline CDR1 is SGDLS and CDR2 YYNGEE. The CDR3 covers 16 residues. Trimming took 6 bases from V and 2 from J; bases not matched to a gene: 13. The CDR3 DNA reads as TGTGCCAGCAAGGGAGATAGCGGGACATTAACCTACGAGCAGTACGTC. Translating it yields CASKGDSGTLTYEQYV.

This chain connects TRBV6-6 to TRBJ1-2, with 8 bases fitting TRBD1. The CDR3 has 12 amino acids. Unmatched junction bases numbered 7, after V lost 9 bases and J lost 7 bases. Looked up from germline, CDR1 is MNHNY and CDR2 is SVGAGI (reference sequence). The CDR3 loop reads CASDRGNGGYTF. The CDR3 DNA sequence: TGTGCCAGTGACAGGGGAAACGGTGGCTACACCTTC.

J is TRBJ1-5 and V is TRBV6-5; D is uncertain. The CDR3 consists of 15 residues. CDR1 is MNHEY, CDR2 SVGAGI, per germline. V lost 0 bases to trimming and J lost 1 base, with 7 bases between them. CDR3 in amino acids: CASSYSGGSNQPQHF. CDR3 nucleotide sequence: TGTGCCAGCAGTTACTCGGGCGGGAGCAATCAGCCCCAGCATTTT.

This chain uses TRBV6-6 with TRBJ2-2; 8 bases line up with TRBD1. The CDR3 has 17 amino acids. CDR1 is MNHNY and CDR2 is SVGAGI in the germline V gene (reference sequence). With 5 bases clipped from V and 4 bases from J, the junction kept 12 bases outside the gene matches. Here the CDR3 DNA reads TGTGCCAGCAGTCCCGGGGGTGTCAGGGGGCGCACCGGGGAGCTGTTTTTT. It yields the protein CASSPGGVRGRTGELFF.

This chain uses TRBV7-3 with TRBJ2-3, with TRBD2 as a possible D gene (5 bases). The CDR3 is 15 amino acids. Trimming stripped 5 bases from V and 6 bases from J, with 18 bases between. Germline V gene lookup returns CDR1 SGHTA and CDR2 FQGTGA. The CDR3 bases are TGTGCCAGCAGCCCGTCCAGCGGTTCTTGGGATACGCAGTATTTT. Protein product: CASSPSSGSWDTQYF.

This clone was detected only once. The chain has TRBV5-8 and TRBJ2-7; 8 positions match TRBD1. The germline V gene encodes CDR1 SGHTS and CDR2 YDEGEE. The CDR3 is 14 amino acids. J gave up 6 bases and V 0 bases, and 5 bases lay outside the gene matches. The CDR3 DNA is TGTGCCAGCAGCTTGGGACAGGGGTTTGTCGAGCAGTACGTC. It codes for CASSLGQGFVEQYV.

This sequence joins TRBV5-1 and TRBJ2-3, with 11 bases matching TRBD2. V shed 4 bases, J shed 0 bases, and the junction held 4 bases outside the gene matches. The CDR3 length is 16 residues. The germline V gene has CDR1 SGHRS and CDR2 YFSETQ. CDR3 loop: CASSPGLADSTDTQYF. Written as DNA, the CDR3 is TGCGCCAGCAGCCCGGGACTAGCGGATAGCACAGATACGCAGTATTTT.

V usage is TRBV2 and J usage is TRBJ2-1; D not certain. This CDR3 contains 16 residues. Looked up from germline, CDR1 is SNHLY and CDR2 is FYNNEI. Trimming removed 1 base from V and 3 bases from J, with 13 bases in between. The CDR3 loop reads CASSEDRSSVYNEQFF. The DNA of the CDR3 is TGTGCCAGCAGTGAAGACCGGTCGAGCGTCTACAATGAGCAGTTCTTC.